This TCR beta chain was documented in a study of vaccination effects on CD4 cells after COVID-19. Study-wide points: Among infection- and vaccine-induced clones, marked clonal contraction occurred late after vaccination.

This clone was counted only a few times. The antigen is not known. The junction had 3 bases not matched to a gene; V was cut back by 5 bases and J by 0 bases. CDR3 size: 14 residues. Germline V gene lookup returns CDR1 SGHTA and CDR2 FQGTGA. The repertoire was sequenced with immunoSEQ multiplex PCR; TCRdb's copy has only in-frame clones and lacks some. The data contain 45,000 or so clones, about 70% of them singletons. Upon completion of 10 to 11 days in culture, CD4+ T cells were isolated. This sequence originates from a human donor who had a prior SARS-CoV-2 infection. The sequencing here drew on CD4+ T cells from PBMCs cultured without peptide, taken before COVID-19 vaccination. This chain links TRBV7-3 with TRBJ1-1; 7 nucleotides match TRBD1. CDR3 region: CASSRDSMNTEAFF. The CDR3 nucleotides are TGTGCCAGCAGCCGGGACAGCATGAACACTGAAGCTTTCTTT.